The 27 T cell receptor beta chains below all came from one sample that was sequenced in a study of T-cell reconstitution after alpha-beta-depleted transplantation in children. Preparation of the TCRbeta library used unique molecular identifiers. TCRdb reanalysed the PCR reads using MiXCR and keeps one entry per CDR3 protein. This sample has approximately 4,600 distinct CDR3 sequences, with around 7% found just once. The material sequenced was PBMCs, mostly from graft donor cells, taken 60 days after TCRalphabeta/CD19-depleted stem cell transplant. The origin of the receptors is a boy under two years old who had a stem cell transplant for SCID, so the T cells may come from the graft donor.

By frequency in the sample, this clonotype is medium-sized. The CDR3 DNA reads as TGTGCCAGCAGTTACGGGACCCGCACCTTTAACACCGGGGAGCTGTTTTTT. It specifies CASSYGTRTFNTGELFF. The chain joins TRBV6-5 to TRBJ2-2; possibly TRBD1 or TRBD2 for D (5 bases each). This CDR3 contains 17 residues. The V end was cut by 2 bases, the J end by 2 bases, with 15 bases between. Looked up from germline, CDR1 is MNHEY and CDR2 is SVGAGI.

This clonotype came up many times. The CDR3 sequence is CSAAGGGNQPQHF. CDR3 nucleotide sequence: TGCAGTGCGGCAGGGGGAGGCAATCAGCCCCAGCATTTT. V is TRBV20-1 and J is TRBJ1-5; 7 bases line up with TRBD1. This CDR3 region has 13 residues. In germline, CDR1 is DFQATT, CDR2 SNEGSKA (reference sequence). V lost 6 bases, J lost 2 bases, and 4 bases stayed unmatched.

This clonotype is labeled medium-sized. The V gene is TRBV20-1, the J gene TRBJ2-7; 7 nucleotides align to TRBD1. V was clipped by 4 bases and J by 3 bases; unmatched bases: 9. The CDR3 length is 14 residues. CDR1 and CDR2 from the germline V gene are DFQATT and SNEGSKA (reference sequence). The CDR3 loop reads CSATPWTGRYEQYF. Written as DNA, the CDR3 is TGCAGTGCTACTCCTTGGACAGGACGCTACGAGCAGTACTTC.

This clonotype is medium-sized in the sample. This sequence joins TRBV7-9 and TRBJ2-3; 7 nucleotides match TRBD2. The CDR3 has 20 residues. Germline-derived CDR1 and CDR2 are SEHNR and FQNEAQ (reference sequence). With V trimmed by 5 bases and J by 2 bases, 22 bases remained unmatched. The CDR3 here is CASSPQGLVSTYPITDTQYF. The CDR3 nucleotides are TGTGCCAGCAGCCCCCAAGGACTAGTTTCCACCTACCCTATCACAGATACGCAGTATTTT.

There are many counts of this clonotype. The chain uses TRBV9 and TRBJ2-1; no clear D gene. The germline gives CDR1 SGDLS, CDR2 YYNGEE. V shed 7 bases and J shed 4 bases, with 18 bases lying between them. The CDR3 totals 15 residues. This chain's CDR3 is CASSYWTDDYNEQFF. CDR3 nucleotide sequence: TGTGCCAGCTCCTACTGGACGGATGATTACAATGAGCAGTTCTTC.

This clonotype was seen many times. The rearrangement joins TRBV6-5 to TRBJ1-6, with D maybe TRBD1 (6 bases). Trimming took 2 bases from V and 7 from J, leaving 24 bases between them. CDR1 is MNHEY and CDR2 is SVGAGI in the germline V gene. This CDR3 is 19 amino acids long. CDR3 nucleotides: TGTGCCAGCAGTTACCCCGAGGTATGGATGGGGGCGTGGAATTCACCCCTCCACTTT. Protein product: CASSYPEVWMGAWNSPLHF.

This clonotype is medium-sized (0.01 to 0.1%) in the sample. The J gene is TRBJ2-7, the V gene TRBV3-1, with D perhaps matching TRBD2 (6 bases). V was cut by 6 bases and J by 0 bases, with 12 bases left in between. The CDR3 contains 14 residues. Germline CDR1 reads LGHDT; CDR2 reads YNNKEL (reference sequence). The CDR3 DNA sequence: TGTGCCAGCAGGGACGCGGGGTTCTCCTACGAGCAGTACTTC. This sequence encodes CASRDAGFSYEQYF.

By share, this clonotype counts as medium-sized. The J gene is TRBJ1-1, the V gene TRBV10-3, with TRBD1 matching 9 bases. V shed 5 bases and J 6 bases; nucleotides not matched to a gene: 10. Germline CDR1 is ENHRY and CDR2 is SYGVKD. This CDR3 is built from 15 residues. CDR3 region: CAISLAGTGSPEAFF. CDR3 bases: TGTGCCATCAGTTTAGCCGGGACAGGGAGCCCTGAAGCTTTCTTT.

This clonotype was seen repeatedly, ten times or more. The chain combines TRBV24-1 with TRBJ2-6; a possible D gene is TRBD1 (5 bases). The CDR3 runs to 23 residues. Germline CDR1 reads KGHDR; CDR2 reads SFDVKD. Trimming pared 3 bases from V and 0 bases from J, leaving 29 bases between. CDR3 nucleotides: TGTGCCACCAGTGATCCATCAGTTGTCCTTCCGACAGACCACCTCTCTGGGGCCAACGTCCTGACTTTC. The encoded protein is CATSDPSVVLPTDHLSGANVLTF.

The chain combines TRBV6-1 with TRBJ1-6; 7 nucleotides match TRBD1. This CDR3 contains 19 residues. CDR1 and CDR2 (germline): MNHNS, SASEGT. V was pared by 9 bases and J by 0 bases, with 17 bases of the junction left unmatched. CDR3 DNA: TGTGCCAGGACCACAGGGGTGGTCTACGATAGCTCCTATAATTCACCCCTCCACTTT. This sequence encodes CARTTGVVYDSSYNSPLHF.

By frequency in the sample, this clonotype is medium-sized. The V call is TRBV20-1, the J call TRBJ2-7; D may match TRBD1 or TRBD2 (6 bases each). The CDR3 contains 13 residues. The V gene lost 6 bases and the J gene lost 9 bases, with 21 bases spanning the gap. CDR1 DFQATT and CDR2 SNEGSKA come from the germline V gene (reference sequence). In DNA, the CDR3 is TGCAGTGCCGAGGAGGGGGGCTCTTTCTGGCAGTACTTC. Protein product: CSAEEGGSFWQYF.

The rearrangement joins TRBV3-1 to TRBJ2-1; 7 bases line up with TRBD2. CDR1 is LGHDT, CDR2 YNNKEL, per germline (reference sequence). With 10 bases clipped from V and 2 bases from J, the junction kept 17 bases outside the gene matches. The CDR3 totals 17 residues. The CDR3 loop reads CATTHEVQREPYNEQFF. DNA for the CDR3: TGTGCCACCACCCACGAGGTCCAGCGGGAACCCTACAATGAGCAGTTCTTC.

This clonotype is labeled medium-sized. The chain has TRBV7-2 and TRBJ1-2; 10 bases are shared with TRBD1. Losses at the gene ends were 3 bases for V and 2 bases for J; bases not matched to a gene: 6. This CDR3 has 16 amino acids. CDR1 and CDR2 from the germline V gene are SGHTA and FQGNSA. The CDR3 DNA follows: TGTGCCAGCAGCTTTGGGACAGGGGTCGGAAACTATGGCTACACCTTC. Its translation is CASSFGTGVGNYGYTF.

As concerns this clonotype: The junction and the germline gene differ at one end; a read error may be behind it. This rearrangement joins TRBV20-1 to TRBJ2-1; the match to TRBD1 covers 9 bases. CDR3 size: 16 residues. Germline CDR1 DFQATT, CDR2 SNEGSKA (reference sequence). As DNA, the CDR3 is TGCTGCGCCTGGGGCCGGGACAGGGAAACCCCGGACTGGGGGCTCTTC. This gives the protein CCAWGRDRETPDWGLF.

The genes are TRBV7-4 and TRBJ2-5; 10 positions match TRBD2. V lost 11 bases, J lost 9 bases, and 21 bases stayed unmatched. CDR1 SGHVT and CDR2 SQSDAQ come from the germline V gene. This CDR3 comprises 16 residues. The CDR3 here is CACCEGGGLAGAPQYF. DNA for the CDR3: TGTGCCTGCTGCGAGGGGGGAGGGCTAGCGGGGGCCCCCCAGTACTTC. Full variable domain (outside the CDR3, taken from reference TRBV7-4 and TRBJ2-5): GAGVSQSPRYKVAKRGRDVALRCDSISGHVTLYWYRQTLGQGSEVLTYSQSDAQRDKSGRPSGRFSAERPERSVSTLKIQRTEQGDSAVYLCACCEGGGLAGAPQYFGPGTRLLVL.

This clonotype is judged medium-sized (0.01 to 0.1%). The chain combines TRBV6-5 with TRBJ2-7; D is unclear. Germline V gene lookup returns CDR1 MNHEY and CDR2 SVGAGI. V lost 6 bases, J lost 6 bases, and 18 bases lay in between. This CDR3 contains 14 residues. In DNA, the CDR3 is TGTGCCAGCAGCCGCTATGCGGCCTCGGGCGAGCAGTACTTC. Protein sequence: CASSRYAASGEQYF.

In its sample, this clonotype was seen many times. The V and J genes are TRBV5-5 and TRBJ1-3; D unclear. Germline V gives CDR1 SGHKS, CDR2 YYEKEE (reference sequence). The CDR3 length is 17 residues. V was clipped by 1 base and J by 0 bases, with 14 bases between them. CDR3 nucleotides: TGTGCCAGCAGCTTGCGTAATCCAAAGGCCTCTGGAAACACCATATATTTT. Amino acids: CASSLRNPKASGNTIYF.

This clonotype was detected many times. CDR3 protein: CASSLDDRGRDTDTQYF. The DNA of the CDR3 is TGTGCCAGCAGCTTAGACGACAGGGGAAGGGACACAGATACGCAGTATTTT. The chain links TRBV11-2 to TRBJ2-3; TRBD1 agrees at 8 bases. This CDR3 region has 17 residues. J lost 2 bases, V lost 0 bases, and 7 bases had no gene match. CDR1 and CDR2 (germline): SGHAT, FQNNGV.

Judged by abundance, this clonotype is medium-sized. This chain links TRBV6-5 with TRBJ1-2; no firm D call. Per the germline V gene, CDR1 is MNHEY and CDR2 is SVGAGI. V was clipped by 2 bases and J by 4 bases, with 14 bases between them. This CDR3 is built from 15 residues. The CDR3: CASSYAQQTSYGYTF. The CDR3 DNA follows: TGTGCCAGCAGTTACGCACAACAGACATCCTATGGCTACACCTTC.

Sample share makes this clonotype medium-sized. The chain links TRBV10-3 to TRBJ2-3, with D uncertain. The V gene lost 6 bases and the J gene lost 4 bases, with 17 bases spanning the gap. This CDR3 region has 15 residues. Germline CDR1 is ENHRY and CDR2 is SYGVKD. The CDR3 nucleotides are TGTGCCATCAGACCGGGCCCGTTCCAGGCAGATACGCAGTATTTT. Translating gives CAIRPGPFQADTQYF.

The genes are TRBV28 and TRBJ2-3; a weak D match, TRBD2 (5 bases). The ends were cut back, 7 bases at V and 0 bases at J, with 20 bases in the middle. Germline-derived CDR1 and CDR2 are MDHEN and SYDVKM. The length of the CDR3 is 17 residues. CDR3 sequence: CASIPPTKLTSTDTQYF. As DNA, the CDR3 is TGTGCCAGCATCCCCCCGACTAAACTTACTAGCACAGATACGCAGTATTTT.

This clonotype ranks as medium-sized. The rearrangement uses TRBV5-1 and TRBJ1-5, with D perhaps TRBD1 (5 bases). Germline V gene data show CDR1 as SGHRS and CDR2 as YFSETQ. The CDR3 spans 13 residues. Trimming stripped 4 bases from V and 1 base from J, with 6 bases between. The CDR3 spells CASSRDSNQPQHF. In DNA form, the CDR3 reads TGCGCCAGCAGCCGGGACAGCAATCAGCCCCAGCATTTT.

This clonotype appeared many times. The V gene is TRBV20-1, the J gene TRBJ1-2; D might be TRBD1 (5 bases). This CDR3 is 13 amino acids long. Trimming stripped 4 bases from V and 6 bases from J, with 15 bases between. Germline V gene lookup returns CDR1 DFQATT and CDR2 SNEGSKA (reference sequence). The CDR3 here is CSAKVWGADGYTF. As DNA, the CDR3 is TGCAGTGCTAAAGTTTGGGGCGCGGATGGCTACACCTTC.

Relative to its sample, this clonotype is large (0.1 to 1%). The V gene is TRBV12-3 or TRBV12-4, the J gene TRBJ2-1; 12 bases fit TRBD1. V gave up 1 base and J gave up 7 bases; unmatched junction bases: 2. The CDR3 is 15 amino acids. The CDR3 coding sequence is TGTGCCAGCAGTTTAGGGGACAGGGGGCGGAATGAGCAGTTCTTC. Translation gives CASSLGDRGRNEQFF.

This chain joins TRBV21-1 and TRBJ2-4; whether TRBD1, the table's D call, matches the DNA was not checked. TRBV21-1 is given as a pseudogene. CDR3 length equals 18 residues. CDR3 sequence: CASSKAPTRDLAKNIQYF. The CDR3 coding sequence is TGTGCCAGCAGCAAAGCCCCGACCCGGGACCTAGCCAAAAACATTCAGTACTTC.

This clonotype has at least ten counts. This sequence joins TRBV12-3 or TRBV12-4 and TRBJ1-5, with D perhaps TRBD1 (6 bases). V dropped 5 bases and J dropped 4 bases, with 15 bases sitting between them. This CDR3 has 15 amino acids. Here the CDR3 reads CASSNQTGFNQPQHF. In DNA, the CDR3 is TGTGCCAGCAGTAACCAGACAGGTTTTAATCAGCCCCAGCATTTT.

This clonotype was picked up many times. The chain employs TRBV5-1 and TRBJ1-1; TRBD1 matches at 8 bases. Germline CDR1 is SGHRS and CDR2 is YFSETQ. The trim removed 3 bases at V and 0 bases at J, leaving 7 bases unmatched. The CDR3 is made up of 16 amino acids. The CDR3 sequence is CASSSHRGVMNTEAFF. The DNA for the CDR3 is TGCGCCAGCAGCTCCCACAGGGGGGTCATGAACACTGAAGCTTTCTTT.